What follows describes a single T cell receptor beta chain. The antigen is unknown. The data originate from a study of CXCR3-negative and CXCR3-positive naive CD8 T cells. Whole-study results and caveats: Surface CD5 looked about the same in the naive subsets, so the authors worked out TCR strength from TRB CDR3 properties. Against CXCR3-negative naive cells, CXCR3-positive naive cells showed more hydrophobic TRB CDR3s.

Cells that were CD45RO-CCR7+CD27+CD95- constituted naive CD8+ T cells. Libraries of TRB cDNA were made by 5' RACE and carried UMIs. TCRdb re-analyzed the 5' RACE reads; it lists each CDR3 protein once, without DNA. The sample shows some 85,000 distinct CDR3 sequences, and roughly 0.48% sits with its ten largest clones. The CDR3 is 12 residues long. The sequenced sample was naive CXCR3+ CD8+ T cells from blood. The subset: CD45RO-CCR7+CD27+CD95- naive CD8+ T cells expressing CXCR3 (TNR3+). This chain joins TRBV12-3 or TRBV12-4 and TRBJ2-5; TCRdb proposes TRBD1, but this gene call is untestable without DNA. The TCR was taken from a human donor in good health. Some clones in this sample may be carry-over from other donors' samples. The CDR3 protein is CASSTGKETQYF.